This is a list of T cell receptor beta chains from one sample in a study of shared clonotypes between healthy human individuals. TCRdb's copy holds only in-frame clones and misses some; the assay was immunoSEQ multiplex PCR. The sample includes some 1,900,000 clones, just under 95% of them seen just once. What was sequenced was naive CD8+ T cells sorted from blood. The receptors were gathered from a man between 18 and 29 years old in good health. Both conserved end residues are part of each CDR3. A D gene is named only where the DNA matches it firmly. Rows may omit the clone size; those that give it use once, few, many or a size class.

>.|TRBJ2-7|TRBD1|TRBV19
CASSMAGGASYEQYF
TGTGCCAGTAGTATGGCAGGGGGCGCCTCCTACGAGCAGTACTTC
>.|TRBJ2-2|TRBD1|TRBV11-2
CASSSRTGGAVTGELFF
TGTGCCAGCAGCTCTCGGACAGGGGGCGCAGTTACCGGGGAGCTGTTTTTT
>.|TRBJ2-3|TRBD1|TRBV2
CASSGQGADSTYF
TGTGCCAGCAGTGGACAGGGGGCGGACTCAACGTATTTT
>.|TRBJ2-1|TRBD2|TRBV4-1
CASSQVLAGAVDNEQFF
TGCGCCAGCAGCCAAGTTCTAGCGGGAGCTGTAGACAATGAGCAGTTCTTC
>.|TRBJ2-7|TRBD2|TRBV30
CAWSLGGLAGPNEQYF
TGTGCCTGGAGTCTTGGAGGGCTAGCGGGGCCTAACGAGCAGTACTTC
>.|TRBJ2-3|.|TRBV2
CASGDSDTQYF
TGTGCCAGCGGCGATTCAGATACGCAGTATTTT
>.|TRBJ2-7|.|TRBV27
CASSLATGHPYEQYF
TGTGCCAGCAGCTTAGCCACGGGCCATCCCTACGAGCAGTACTTC
>.|TRBJ1-6|TRBD1|TRBV19
CASSIPPGQEMDSPLHF
TGTGCCAGTAGTATCCCCCCAGGACAGGAGATGGATTCACCCCTCCACTTT
>.|TRBJ1-2|.|TRBV2
CASSEASGAGYTF
TGTGCCAGCAGTGAAGCGTCCGGGGCTGGCTACACCTTC
>.|TRBJ2-5|.|TRBV2
CASSEGLSSVGQETQYF
TGTGCCAGCAGTGAAGGGTTGTCAAGCGTCGGCCAAGAGACCCAGTACTTC
>few|TRBJ2-5|.|TRBV11-2
CASSLDGEETQYF
TGTGCCAGCAGCTTAGATGGAGAAGAGACCCAGTACTTC
>.|TRBJ2-7|.|TRBV30
CAWSAGRSEQYF
TGTGCCTGGAGTGCGGGCAGGTCCGAGCAGTACTTC
>.|TRBJ2-5|TRBD2|TRBV10-2
CASTRFGTSEETQYF
TGCGCCAGCACCCGCTTTGGGACTAGCGAAGAGACCCAGTACTTC
>.|TRBJ1-2|TRBD1|TRBV5-6
CASSLEGQGDYGYTF
TGTGCCAGCAGCTTGGAGGGACAGGGGGACTATGGCTACACCTTC
>.|TRBJ1-1|.|TRBV7-6
CASSLYPSTGLNTEAFF
TGTGCCAGCAGCCTATACCCTTCCACCGGGTTGAACACTGAAGCTTTCTTT
>.|TRBJ2-7|.|TRBV7-9
CASSLVRRGPYEQYF
TGTGCCAGCAGCTTAGTTAGGAGGGGACCCTACGAGCAGTACTTC
>.|TRBJ2-3|.|TRBV7-2
CASSLVHPSTDTQYF
TGTGCCAGCAGCTTAGTTCACCCCAGCACAGATACGCAGTATTTT
>once|TRBJ1-3|.|TRBV5-6
CASSPPPGGVSGNTIYF
TGTGCCAGCAGCCCGCCCCCAGGCGGGGTCTCTGGAAACACCATATATTTT
>.|TRBJ1-2|.|TRBV4-1
CASSQTNNYGYTF
TGCGCCAGCAGCCAGACAAATAACTATGGCTACACCTTC
>.|TRBJ1-6|.|TRBV14
CASSTGTSPLHF
TGTGCCAGCAGTACAGGGACTTCACCCCTCCACTTT
>once|TRBJ2-2|TRBD1|TRBV9
CASSAHRTGEPGELFF
TGTGCCAGCAGCGCTCACAGGACAGGGGAGCCCGGGGAGCTGTTTTTT
>.|TRBJ2-1|.|TRBV27
CASSLSAGSGNEQFF
TGTGCCAGCAGTTTATCCGCGGGAAGTGGGAATGAGCAGTTCTTC
>.|TRBJ2-2|TRBD1|TRBV10-1
CASTDRALGGELFF
TGCGCCAGCACGGACAGGGCCCTCGGCGGGGAGCTGTTTTTT
>.|TRBJ2-5|TRBD2|TRBV9
CASSVAGGSLETQYF
TGTGCCAGCAGCGTAGCGGGGGGTTCGTTGGAGACCCAGTACTTC
>.|TRBJ2-7|.|TRBV6-6
CASSYSAREREQYF
TGTGCCAGCAGTTACTCCGCCAGGGAGCGGGAGCAGTACTTC
>.|TRBJ2-7|TRBD2|TRBV6-1
CASSEPERGDYYEQYF
TGTGCCAGCAGTGAACCGGAGCGGGGGGATTACTACGAGCAGTACTTC
>once|TRBJ2-5|TRBD2|TRBV5-1
CASSPGLAGGAYQETQYF
TGCGCCAGCAGCCCGGGACTAGCGGGAGGTGCGTACCAAGAGACCCAGTACTTC
>.|TRBJ2-5|TRBD2|TRBV6-5
CASRGTSGETQYF
TGTGCCAGCAGAGGGACTAGTGGGGAGACCCAGTACTTC
>.|TRBJ1-2|.|TRBV5-6
CASSGGIGRNYGYTF
TGTGCCAGCAGCGGCGGGATCGGACGAAACTATGGCTACACCTTC
>.|TRBJ1-1|TRBD1|TRBV6-6
CASSYSVGQGDLEAFF
TGTGCCAGCAGTTACTCGGTTGGACAGGGGGACTTAGAAGCTTTCTTT
>.|TRBJ2-3|.|TRBV5-6
CASSLSREGGTDTQYF
TGTGCCAGCAGCTTATCGAGGGAAGGAGGCACAGATACGCAGTATTTT
>once|TRBJ1-1|.|TRBV7-3
CASSQTANTEAFF
TGTGCCAGCAGCCAGACAGCGAACACTGAAGCTTTCTTT
>.|TRBJ2-3|.|TRBV19
CASSIVGSGGDTQYF
TGTGCCAGTAGTATAGTTGGGTCTGGAGGGGATACGCAGTATTTT
>.|TRBJ2-7|.|TRBV6-1
CASSVVGEQYF
TGTGCCAGCAGTGTGGTGGGTGAGCAGTACTTC
>.|TRBJ2-5|TRBD1|TRBV10-1
CASSEGQGAQETQYF
TGCGCCAGCAGTGAGGGACAGGGGGCTCAAGAGACCCAGTACTTC
>.|TRBJ2-1|.|TRBV30
CASEGGYNEQFF
TGTGCTTCGGAAGGGGGGTACAATGAGCAGTTCTTC
>once|TRBJ2-7|TRBD1|TRBV7-2
CASSLDAGTGAYEQYF
TGTGCCAGCAGCTTGGACGCCGGGACAGGGGCCTACGAGCAGTACTTC
>.|TRBJ1-2|TRBD1|TRBV2
CASNLMGQGVGYGYTF
TGTGCCAGCAACCTGATGGGACAGGGTGTAGGCTATGGCTACACCTTC
>.|TRBJ2-3|.|TRBV4-3
CASSQDRQPTDTQYF
TGCGCCAGCAGCCAAGATCGACAACCCACAGATACGCAGTATTTT
>.|TRBJ1-2|.|TRBV4-1
CASSQETTNYGYTF
TGCGCCAGCAGCCAAGAGACCACTAACTATGGCTACACCTTC
>.|TRBJ2-2|TRBD2|TRBV4-1
CASSQVITSGGNTGELFF
TGCGCCAGCAGCCAAGTAATAACGTCGGGGGGTAACACCGGGGAGCTGTTTTTT
>.|TRBJ2-3|TRBD2|TRBV7-9
CASSFRLAGDSTDTQYF
TGTGCCAGCAGCTTCCGACTAGCGGGGGATAGCACAGATACGCAGTATTTT
>.|TRBJ2-7|.|TRBV11-2
CASSRGFEQYF
TGTGCCAGCAGCCGAGGTTTCGAGCAGTACTTC
>.|TRBJ2-1|TRBD2|TRBV19
CASSSRGGAYNEQFF
TGTGCCAGTAGTTCCCGCGGGGGGGCCTACAATGAGCAGTTCTTC
>.|TRBJ2-7|.|TRBV27
CASRGGIEQYF
TGTGCCAGCAGAGGTGGGATCGAGCAGTACTTC
>.|TRBJ2-5|TRBD2|TRBV7-9
CASSPHRVAGGSFPQYF
TGTGCCAGCAGCCCCCATCGCGTAGCGGGAGGCTCTTTCCCCCAGTACTTC
>once|TRBJ1-2|.|TRBV27
CASTDRRANYGYTF
TGTGCCAGCACCGACAGGAGAGCTAACTATGGCTACACCTTC
>.|TRBJ1-1|.|TRBV5-1
CASSLEGGFSTEAFF
TGCGCCAGCAGCTTGGAAGGGGGATTTAGCACTGAAGCTTTCTTT
>.|TRBJ2-7|.|TRBV6-6
CASSSGEQYF
TGTGCCAGCAGTTCTGGTGAGCAGTACTTC
>.|TRBJ1-1|.|TRBV13
CASSQESSQWSEAFF
TGTGCCAGCAGCCAAGAGTCCAGCCAGTGGTCTGAAGCTTTCTTT
>.|TRBJ2-5|.|TRBV6-5
CASSYSVLETQYF
TGTGCCAGCAGTTACTCGGTTCTGGAGACCCAGTACTTC
>.|TRBJ2-7|TRBD1|TRBV5-4
CASSWDSHTSYEQYF
TGTGCCAGCAGCTGGGACAGCCATACCTCCTACGAGCAGTACTTC
>.|TRBJ1-1|.|TRBV9
CASSAWTFGSTEAFF
TGTGCCAGCAGCGCCTGGACCTTCGGTTCCACTGAAGCTTTCTTT
>.|TRBJ1-5|TRBD1|TRBV27
CASSPGTGNQPQHF
TGTGCCAGCAGTCCCGGGACAGGTAATCAGCCCCAGCATTTT
>.|TRBJ2-7|.|TRBV27
CASSLRGSYLEQYF
TGTGCCAGCAGTTTAAGGGGGAGTTACCTCGAGCAGTACTTC